This is a list of T cell receptor beta chains from one sample in a study of blood T cells in healthy people across ages. A single record per CDR3 protein comes from TCRdb applying MiXCR to the 5' RACE reads. The sample contains 550,000 to 700,000 distinct CDR3 sequences, about 25% of which appear only once. Sequenced input: blood. These receptors were obtained from a woman in her 70s in good health. CDR3s include the opening cysteine and the closing phenylalanine or tryptophan. The D gene is left open where the match is weak. The size of a clone is reported for some rows only, either as once, few or many, or as a class for expanded clones.

TGCGCCAGCAGCCCGGGACAGGGTGTTTGGGGAAAGTATTTT	CASSPGQGVWGKYF	.	TRBD1	TRBV5-1	TRBJ2-3
TGCAGTGCTCGGGAACCAGCGGGGGGTTTAACAGATACGCAGTATTTT	CSAREPAGGLTDTQYF	.	TRBD2	TRBV20-1	TRBJ2-3
TGCAGTGCTTTCGGGGCCCGAGGGGATGAGCAGTTCTTC	CSAFGARGDEQFF	.	.	TRBV20-1	TRBJ2-1
TGCAGTGCTAGAGCTGGACAGGGTAGTAACACCATATATTTT	CSARAGQGSNTIYF	.	TRBD1	TRBV20-1	TRBJ1-3
TGTGCCAGCAGAGGGGAGCGGGGGGGCTTCCTCTCCTACAATGAGCAGTTCTTC	CASRGERGGFLSYNEQFF	few	TRBD2	TRBV2	TRBJ2-1
TGCGCCAGCAGCTTAGATTGGGACAGCAAAGAGACCCTGCACTTC	CASSLDWDSKETLHF	.	TRBD1	TRBV5-1	TRBJ2-5
TGCGCCAGCAGCTTGACTCCCGGCGCAGATACGCAGTATTTT	CASSLTPGADTQYF	.	.	TRBV5-1	TRBJ2-3
TGTGCCAGCAGCTTACAGGCGATGGGAGAGACCCAGTACTTC	CASSLQAMGETQYF	.	.	TRBV7-2	TRBJ2-5
TGTGCCAGTAGTCCCCATGGGTCCCAAAAGACCCAGTACTTC	CASSPHGSQKTQYF	few	.	TRBV19	TRBJ2-5
TGTGCCAGCAGCTTAATAGCGGGGGGACTCTACGAGCAGTACTTC	CASSLIAGGLYEQYF	.	TRBD2	TRBV7-2	TRBJ2-7
TGCAGTGCTAGATTGCAGTGGAATTCACCCCTCCACTTT	CSARLQWNSPLHF	few	.	TRBV20-1	TRBJ1-6
TGCAGCGCTAGGACAGGGGCCGAGCAGTACTTC	CSARTGAEQYF	few	TRBD1	TRBV29-1	TRBJ2-7
TGTGCCACCAGTGAAACCGGACAGGGCAAAAGGAGCTTC	CATSETGQGKRSF	.	TRBD1	TRBV24-1	TRBJ1-2
TGTGCCAGCTCACCAAGCAGAAGAGCGAACACCGGGGAGCTGTTTTTT	CASSPSRRANTGELFF	.	.	TRBV18	TRBJ2-2